Shown below are 30 T cell receptor beta chains from a single sample sequenced in a study of human T cells and chemical hapten exposure. TCRdb ran MiXCR on the RACE reads and lists one entry per CDR3 protein. Of 40,000 to 50,000 distinct CDR3 sequences listed, more than 3% were seen once; the top ten hold about 24%. The time point was: patch test 1, 2 weeks after DPC sensitization. Documented treatment: therapeutic diphenylcyclopropenone sensitization with weekly scalp DPC. The template was total RNA from unfractionated whole blood. The sample here was whole blood, taken in connection with sensitization to the hapten diphenylcyclopropenone (DPC). The receptor set was obtained from a man in his forties or fifties with alopecia areata. Some clones in this sample may be carry-over from other donors' samples.

This clonotype was observed at least ten times. V is TRBV4-1 and J is TRBJ2-3; D is perhaps TRBD2 (6 bases). Trimming stripped 3 bases from V and 2 bases from J, with 15 bases between. The CDR3 has 16 residues. CDR1 and CDR2 (germline): MGHRA, YSYEKL. As DNA, the CDR3 is TGCGCCAGCAGCCAGGCCGGGACTGGACTCACAGATACGCAGTATTTT. This translates into CASSQAGTGLTDTQYF.

This clonotype was counted at least ten times. The V call is TRBV9, the J call TRBJ2-4, with 11 nucleotides matching TRBD1. Germline V gene sequence: CDR1 SGDLS, CDR2 YYNGEE. This CDR3 spans 15 amino acids. The V segment lost 0 bases and the J segment 6 bases; nucleotides outside the gene matches: 2. The CDR3 nucleotides read TGTGCCAGCAGCGTAGAGGGACAGGGGGGAAACATTCAGTACTTC. Its translation is CASSVEGQGGNIQYF.

This clonotype was observed many times. The chain combines TRBV5-1 with TRBJ1-3; D uncertain. CDR1 is SGHRS and CDR2 is YFSETQ in the germline V gene. V lost 2 bases and J 4 bases, leaving 10 bases between the germline ends. The CDR3 loop spans 14 amino acids. The CDR3, as DNA: TGCGCCAGCAGCTTAGGCGATGCGGGAAACACCATATATTTT. Translated: CASSLGDAGNTIYF.

This clonotype was picked up many times. This chain links TRBV3-1 with TRBJ1-5, with 7 nucleotides matching TRBD1. The germline V gene encodes CDR1 LGHDT and CDR2 YNNKEL (reference sequence). With 3 bases clipped from V and 1 base from J, the junction kept 3 bases outside the gene matches. This CDR3 has 15 amino acids. The CDR3 loop reads CASSQDRNSNQPQHF. CDR3 sequence (DNA): TGTGCCAGCAGCCAGGACAGGAACAGCAATCAGCCCCAGCATTTT.

This clonotype was picked up many times. V gene TRBV6-1 combines with J gene TRBJ1-5; 7 bases agree with TRBD1. The CDR3 totals 15 residues. The germline gives CDR1 MNHNS, CDR2 SASEGT. Germline trimming cut 6 bases from V and 0 bases from J; bases unmatched to any gene: 5. The CDR3 region has the DNA TGTGCCAGCAGGGCGGGACAGAATAGCAATCAGCCCCAGCATTTT. It encodes CASRAGQNSNQPQHF.

In its sample, this clonotype was seen many times. The V gene is TRBV9, the J gene TRBJ2-3, with D unclear. Germline lookup yields CDR1 SGDLS and CDR2 YYNGEE. V gave up 1 base and J gave up 0 bases, with 12 bases separating them. The CDR3 covers 16 residues. CDR3 nucleotides: TGTGCCAGCAGCGTAACGAGCGCTATGAGCACAGATACGCAGTATTTT. Encoded protein: CASSVTSAMSTDTQYF. The entire variable domain, with the rest obtained from reference TRBV9 and TRBJ2-3, is as follows: DSGVTQTPKHLITATGQRVTLRCSPRSGDLSVYWYQQSLDQGLQFLIQYYNGEERAKGNILERFSAQQFPDLHSELNLSSLELGDSALYFCASSVTSAMSTDTQYFGPGTRLTVL.

This clonotype was counted at least ten times. V usage is TRBV29-1 and J usage is TRBJ2-1; the D is unclear. The CDR3 is 13 residues long. V was pared by 7 bases and J by 7 bases, with 17 bases between. The V gene's germline CDR1 is SQVTM and CDR2 ANQGSEA. The CDR3 region is CSGNREARNEQFF. Written as DNA, the CDR3 is TGCAGCGGCAACCGCGAAGCGAGGAATGAGCAGTTCTTC.

This clonotype was picked up many times. DNA for the CDR3: TGCAGCGCAGTATCAGGGGGCCGGAACACTGAAGCTTTCTTT. It translates to CSAVSGGRNTEAFF. This sequence joins TRBV29-1 and TRBJ1-1; 8 bases match TRBD1. V dropped 7 bases and J dropped 1; count of bases not matched to a gene: 8. The CDR3 totals 14 residues. Per germline, CDR1 SQVTM and CDR2 ANQGSEA.

There are many counts of this clonotype. The chain carries TRBV7-2 and TRBJ2-7, with 12 bases identical to TRBD2. Per germline, CDR1 SGHTA and CDR2 FQGNSA. V was pared by 2 bases and J by 3 bases, with 5 bases of the junction left unmatched. The CDR3 loop spans 16 amino acids. CDR3 protein: CASSLRLAGEFYEQYF. CDR3 nucleotide sequence: TGTGCCAGCAGCTTAAGACTAGCGGGGGAATTCTACGAGCAGTACTTC.

This clonotype was counted many times. The chain uses TRBV3-1 and TRBJ2-1; 8 positions match TRBD2. Germline-derived CDR1 and CDR2 are LGHDT and YNNKEL (reference sequence). The CDR3 totals 13 residues. Germline trimming cut 0 bases from V and 15 bases from J; bases unmatched to any gene: 7. CDR3: CASSQERGRPTFF. In DNA, the CDR3 is TGTGCCAGCAGCCAAGAACGCGGGAGGCCTACGTTCTTC.

The table lists this clonotype with many counts. V usage is TRBV10-3 and J usage is TRBJ2-1; TRBD2 agrees at 9 bases. V was pared by 2 bases and J by 9 bases, with 5 bases of the junction left unmatched. The CDR3 contains 14 residues. The germline CDR1 and CDR2 sequences are ENHRY and SYGVKD. DNA for the CDR3: TGTGCCATCAGTGAGGCGGGAGGGCCGACTGAGCAGTTCTTC. As protein: CAISEAGGPTEQFF.

This clonotype was counted at least ten times. CDR3 protein: CASSLDSLARSTDTQYF. The CDR3, as DNA: TGTGCCAGCAGCTTAGATTCACTAGCGAGGAGCACAGATACGCAGTATTTT. The chain couples TRBV7-8 to TRBJ2-3; 7 nucleotides align to TRBD2. CDR1 SGHVS and CDR2 FQNEAQ come from the germline V gene. This CDR3 spans 17 amino acids. V lost 1 base and J lost 0; bases outside the gene matches: 7. The complete variable domain, with remaining parts taken from reference TRBV7-8 and TRBJ2-3, reads GAGVSQSPRYKVAKRGQDVALRCDPISGHVSLFWYQQALGQGPEFLTYFQNEAQLDKSGLPSDRFFAERPEGSVSTLKIQRTQQEDSAVYLCASSLDSLARSTDTQYFGPGTRLTVL.

This clonotype was seen at least ten times. This sequence joins TRBV28 and TRBJ2-7, with 9 positions matching TRBD1. V lost 7 bases and J lost 6; bases outside the gene matches: 10. CDR1 and CDR2 from the germline V gene are MDHEN and SYDVKM. CDR3 length equals 14 residues. The DNA for the CDR3 is TGTGCCAGCAATCGGGGACAGGGCGCTTCCGAGCAGTACTTC. Translation: CASNRGQGASEQYF.

This clonotype was seen many times. The rearrangement uses TRBV7-9 and TRBJ2-3, with unresolved D. Germline V gene sequence: CDR1 SEHNR, CDR2 FQNEAQ (reference sequence). This CDR3 comprises 15 residues. V was pared by 1 base and J by 1 base, with 9 bases between. The CDR3 sequence is CASSLVSGGTDTQYF. The CDR3 DNA follows: TGTGCCAGCAGCTTAGTTTCCGGTGGCACAGATACGCAGTATTTT. Complete variable domain (other parts from reference TRBV7-9 and TRBJ2-3): DTGVSQNPRHKITKRGQNVTFRCDPISEHNRLYWYRQTLGQGPEFLTYFQNEAQLEKSRLLSDRFSAERPKGSFSTLEIQRTEQGDSAMYLCASSLVSGGTDTQYFGPGTRLTVL.

This clonotype was recorded many times. The rearrangement uses TRBV5-1 and TRBJ2-1; 7 bases fit TRBD2. V was pared by 4 bases and J by 12 bases, with 10 bases of the junction left unmatched. CDR1 is SGHRS, CDR2 YFSETQ, per germline. This CDR3 contains 13 residues. CDR3 in amino acids: CASSQAGTEWQFF. The CDR3 DNA sequence: TGCGCCAGCAGCCAAGCGGGGACGGAGTGGCAGTTCTTC.

At least ten counts were recorded for this clonotype. The chain uses TRBV11-2 and TRBJ2-5; D remains ambiguous. From germline, CDR1 is SGHAT and CDR2 FQNNGV. The V end was cut by 5 bases, the J end by 2 bases, with 15 bases between. This CDR3 spans 15 amino acids. CDR3: CASSPHLQYQETQYF. In DNA, the CDR3 is TGTGCCAGCAGCCCCCACCTCCAGTATCAAGAGACCCAGTACTTC.

This clonotype was counted ten times or more. The V gene is TRBV7-2, the J gene TRBJ2-5, with 9 positions matching TRBD2. CDR1 and CDR2 from the germline V gene are SGHTA and FQGNSA. This CDR3 region has 15 residues. V lost 5 bases to trimming and J lost 6 bases; unmatched junction nucleotides: 10. The DNA for the CDR3 is TGTGCCAGCAGCCCGGGACTAGCTGTAGAACAGACCCAGTACTTC. This encodes CASSPGLAVEQTQYF.

This clonotype was seen repeatedly, ten times or more. The rearrangement joins TRBV4-1 to TRBJ1-5, with a possible D match to TRBD1 (5 bases). The germline V and J ends were trimmed by 0 bases and 3 bases, with 9 bases remaining between them. This CDR3 spans 15 amino acids. Germline assignment: CDR1 MGHRA and CDR2 YSYEKL. The CDR3 DNA sequence: TGCGCCAGCAGCCAAGATAAGACAGTCAATCAGCCCCAGCATTTT. Translation: CASSQDKTVNQPQHF.

Details on this clonotype: A much bigger clone sits one base away, suggesting this may be a read error. The V and J genes are TRBV28 and TRBJ2-7; possible D gene TRBD2, 6 bases. Germline V gene data show CDR1 as MDHEN and CDR2 as SYDVKM. The CDR3 is 14 residues long. V dropped 8 bases and J dropped 3 bases, with 17 bases sitting between them. As DNA, the CDR3 is TGTGCCAGCGCAATGGGGGGATTCCTCTACGAGCAGTACTTC. This sequence encodes CASAMGGFLYEQYF.

V gene TRBV10-3 combines with J gene TRBJ2-3; the match to TRBD1 covers 8 bases. The CDR3 is 14 amino acids. The ends lost 10 bases at V and 0 bases at J; junction bases unmatched: 6. Per germline, CDR1 ENHRY and CDR2 SYGVKD. The CDR3 protein is CATTQGASTDTQYF. The CDR3 DNA reads TGTGCCACCACTCAGGGGGCTAGCACAGATACGCAGTATTTT.

This clonotype was seen at least ten times. The chain joins TRBV28 to TRBJ1-5, with D possibly being TRBD1 (5 bases). The CDR3 sequence is 13 residues long. V lost 5 bases, J lost 7 bases, and 12 bases lay in between. Germline assignment: CDR1 MDHEN and CDR2 SYDVKM. The CDR3 coding sequence is TGTGCCAGCAGTGAGGGACGGCCCCAGCCCCAGCATTTT. Encoded protein: CASSEGRPQPQHF.

There are many counts of this clonotype. In nucleotides, the CDR3 is TGTGCCTGGAGTCGGGACAACAACGAGCAGTACTTC. Translated: CAWSRDNNEQYF. The chain joins TRBV30 to TRBJ2-7, with TRBD1 as a possible D gene (6 bases). V shed 2 bases and J shed 5 bases, with 10 bases lying between them. Germline CDR1 is GTSNPN and CDR2 is SVGIG (reference sequence). This CDR3 contains 12 residues.

This clonotype has at least ten counts. The chain joins TRBV29-1 to TRBJ2-7; D not certain. The CDR3 is 13 residues long. Trimming shortened V by 7 bases and J by 5 bases, and 18 bases separated the two germline ends. Germline V gene data show CDR1 as SQVTM and CDR2 as ANQGSEA. The CDR3 DNA follows: TGCAGCGCCCGTGCTAGTGATCGTAACGAGCAGTACTTC. Its translation: CSARASDRNEQYF.

V usage is TRBV4-1 and J usage is TRBJ1-1; perhaps TRBD1 as D (5 bases). V was pared by 5 bases and J by 6 bases, with 13 bases between. Germline values: CDR1 MGHRA, CDR2 YSYEKL. This CDR3 is built from 13 residues. CDR3 nucleotides: TGCGCCAGCAGCGGGGGTGGGGGTCCTGAAGCTTTCTTT. Translation gives CASSGGGGPEAFF.

In its sample, this clonotype was seen many times. The chain is built from TRBV6-1 and TRBJ2-4; the D gene is possibly TRBD2 (5 bases). The V end was cut by 6 bases, the J end by 1 base, with 16 bases between. The germline CDR1 and CDR2 sequences are MNHNS and SASEGT. The CDR3 is 16 amino acids. CDR3 loop: CASSLNRGSAKNIQYF. The CDR3 DNA is TGTGCCAGCAGCCTCAATCGGGGTAGCGCCAAAAACATTCAGTACTTC.

This clonotype has at least ten counts. V gene TRBV20-1 combines with J gene TRBJ1-5; the D gene is possibly TRBD1 (6 bases). The V end lost 5 bases, the J end lost 3 bases, and 20 bases lay between the germline ends. Germline assignment: CDR1 DFQATT and CDR2 SNEGSKA (reference sequence). CDR3 length equals 16 residues. CDR3 residues: CSAQDALTGINQPQHF. In DNA form, the CDR3 reads TGCAGTGCTCAGGATGCCTTGACAGGAATCAATCAGCCCCAGCATTTT.

This clonotype has a count of ten or more. The J gene is TRBJ2-1, the V gene TRBV7-2, with 9 bases matching TRBD2. The junction had 8 bases not matched to a gene; V was cut back by 6 bases and J by 8 bases. The germline V gene encodes CDR1 SGHTA and CDR2 FQGNSA. The CDR3 is 14 residues long. CDR3 amino acids: CASRSGTSSDEQFF. CDR3 in DNA: TGTGCCAGCAGGTCCGGGACTAGCAGCGATGAGCAGTTCTTC.

The sample holds many counts of this clonotype. The gene calls are TRBV6-2 or TRBV6-3 and TRBJ2-7, with TRBD1 identical over 8 bases. Trimming cost V 4 bases and J 6 bases; bases outside gene matches: 14. CDR1 is MNHEY, CDR2 SVGEGT, per germline. The CDR3 is 16 amino acids. CDR3 sequence reads: CASSLDRVDLWAEQYF. The CDR3 DNA follows: TGTGCCAGCAGTTTGGACAGGGTTGACCTATGGGCCGAGCAGTACTTC.

This clonotype was recorded at least ten times. CDR3 region: CASSLVEGLGDTQYF. The CDR3 DNA reads as TGCGCCAGCAGCTTGGTAGAGGGCTTGGGGGATACGCAGTATTTT. V gene TRBV5-1 combines with J gene TRBJ2-3; possible D gene TRBD2, 5 bases. There are 15 residues in the CDR3. Trimming took 0 bases from V and 6 from J, leaving 14 bases between them. CDR1 is SGHRS, CDR2 YFSETQ, per germline.

This clonotype occurred many times. CDR3 DNA sequence: TGCAGCGTTGGTCTAGCGGGAGGGAGCTCCTACAATGAGCAGTTCTTC. Residues: CSVGLAGGSSYNEQFF. The rearrangement links TRBV29-1 to TRBJ2-1, with TRBD2 identical over 12 bases. Trimming took 4 bases from V and 0 from J; bases not matched to a gene: 4. CDR1 is SQVTM and CDR2 is ANQGSEA in the germline V gene. CDR3 length equals 16 residues.